The 29 T cell receptor beta chains below all came from one sample that was sequenced in a study of control samples from healthy donors and cancer patients. Sequenced by immunoSEQ multiplex PCR; TCRdb stores in-frame clones only, minus some. The sample lists 95,000 to 130,000 clones, 85% to 90% occurring once. Sequencing was done on a sample of blood. The source is a woman aged 65 to 85 in good health.

V and J are TRBV13 and TRBJ2-5; D call uncertain. This CDR3 has 13 residues. Germline V lookup: CDR1 PRHDT, CDR2 FYEKMQ (reference sequence). V lost 0 bases, J lost 0 bases, and 2 bases lay in between. The CDR3, as DNA: TGTGCCAGCAGCTTAGGGTACCAAGAGACCCAGTACTTC. Translating gives CASSLGYQETQYF.

For the CDR3, the DNA is TGTGCCAGCAAGGACAGGGGGGGACAGCCCCAGCATTTT. Protein sequence: CASKDRGGQPQHF. J is TRBJ1-5 and V is TRBV19, with 10 bases aligning to TRBD1. The CDR3 covers 13 residues. Germline V gene data show CDR1 as LNHDA and CDR2 as SQIVND (reference sequence). The V segment lost 9 bases and the J segment 7 bases; nucleotides outside the gene matches: 6.

The gene calls are TRBV24-1 and TRBJ1-5; D perhaps matches TRBD1 (5 bases). The germline CDR1 and CDR2 sequences are KGHDR and SFDVKD. This CDR3 region has 16 residues. Trimming shortened V by 5 bases and J by 0 bases, and 13 bases separated the two germline ends. The CDR3 region has the DNA TGTGCCACCAGTGGCAGGCAGGGTCTTAGCAATCAGCCCCAGCATTTT. Translated: CATSGRQGLSNQPQHF.

The chain's CDR3 is CASSTGTSGGRTDTQYF. The CDR3 DNA is TGCGCCAGCAGCACCGGGACTAGCGGGGGTAGGACAGATACGCAGTATTTT. This chain links TRBV5-1 with TRBJ2-3; 14 bases match TRBD2. Germline CDR1 SGHRS, CDR2 YFSETQ. CDR3 length: 17 amino acids. The ends lost 4 bases at V and 3 bases at J; junction bases unmatched: 7.

In nucleotides, the CDR3 is TGTGCCAGCAGTTACTCGGCGAGCAATCAGCCCCAGCATTTT. This translates into CASSYSASNQPQHF. The rearrangement links TRBV6-2 or TRBV6-3 to TRBJ1-5; unclear D gene. The CDR3 sequence is 14 residues long. Trimming left V 0 bases short and J 1 base short, with 4 bases between. CDR1 is MNHEY, CDR2 SVGEGT, per germline.

This clone was observed a handful of times. This rearrangement joins TRBV7-9 to TRBJ1-4, with D uncertain. V was trimmed by 5 bases and J by 10 bases, leaving 17 bases between them. The CDR3 spans 14 residues. The germline V gene has CDR1 SEHNR and CDR2 FQNEAQ (reference sequence). The CDR3 DNA sequence: TGTGCCAGCAGCCCTTCCGTAGCCGCGGGAAAACTGTTTTTT. Translation gives CASSPSVAAGKLFF.

The gene calls are TRBV4-2 and TRBJ2-7, with 8 positions matching TRBD1. V lost 0 bases to trimming and J lost 3 bases; unmatched junction nucleotides: 4. Germline V gene lookup returns CDR1 LGHNA and CDR2 YNFKEQ. The CDR3 has 15 residues. The CDR3 loop is CASSQDQGAHYEQYF. The CDR3 DNA is TGTGCCAGCAGCCAAGATCAGGGGGCGCACTACGAGCAGTACTTC.

J is TRBJ1-2 and V is TRBV2; TRBD1 might be the D (5 bases). This CDR3 is 14 amino acids long. CDR1 and CDR2 (germline): SNHLY, FYNNEI. The ends were cut back, 3 bases at V and 5 bases at J, with 13 bases in the middle. The chain's CDR3 is CASSEAGQRYGYTF. The CDR3 nucleotides are TGTGCCAGCAGTGAGGCAGGGCAGCGGTATGGCTACACCTTC.

The V and J genes are TRBV7-3 and TRBJ1-1; 8 bases line up with TRBD1. The CDR3 extends over 14 amino acids. J was trimmed by 5 bases and V by 5 bases; bases with no gene match: 7. Germline loops: CDR1 SGHTA, CDR2 FQGTGA. CDR3 in DNA: TGTGCCAGCAGCCCAACAGGGGGTGAAACTGAAGCTTTCTTT. Amino acids: CASSPTGGETEAFF.

J is TRBJ2-1 and V is TRBV5-4, with 9 bases aligning to TRBD2. Germline CDR1 is SGHNT and CDR2 is YYREEE (reference sequence). This CDR3 contains 18 residues. Trimming removed 6 bases from V and 3 bases from J; junction bases left unmatched: 16. The CDR3 here is CASTPYLVASGVYNEQFF. Written as DNA, the CDR3 is TGTGCCAGCACCCCCTACTTGGTCGCTAGCGGGGTCTACAATGAGCAGTTCTTC.

J is TRBJ1-1 and V is TRBV11-1; D uncertain. Germline V CDR1 and CDR2: SGHAT, FQDESV (reference sequence). Trimming pared 6 bases from V and 4 bases from J, leaving 12 bases between. This CDR3 has 13 amino acids. CDR3 DNA: TGTGCCAGCAGGTCCGTTGGGGTCACTGAAGCTTTCTTT. Amino acids: CASRSVGVTEAFF.

The chain uses TRBV6-2 or TRBV6-3 and TRBJ1-5, with TRBD1 as a possible D gene (6 bases). CDR1 and CDR2 from the germline V gene are MNHEY and SVGEGT. The V end was cut by 0 bases, the J end by 7 bases, with 13 bases between. The CDR3 has 15 residues. As DNA, the CDR3 is TGTGCCAGCAGTTACTCGCGTAAGGGGGACCAGCCCCAGCATTTT. Its translation: CASSYSRKGDQPQHF.

The chain uses TRBV13 and TRBJ1-5, with 9 bases aligning to TRBD1. Germline loops: CDR1 PRHDT, CDR2 FYEKMQ (reference sequence). With V trimmed by 0 bases and J by 4 bases, 1 base remained unmatched. This CDR3 region has 15 residues. The CDR3 here is CASSLGTGGNQPQHF. In DNA, the CDR3 is TGTGCCAGCAGCTTAGGGACAGGGGGAAATCAGCCCCAGCATTTT.

Only a few counts were recorded for this clone. The chain is built from TRBV2 and TRBJ1-5; D is unresolved. The CDR3 loop spans 14 amino acids. The germline V gene has CDR1 SNHLY and CDR2 FYNNEI. Trimming pared 2 bases from V and 6 bases from J, leaving 11 bases between. The CDR3 DNA reads TGTGCCAGCAGTGAAATTTGGGGAGTTCAGCCCCAGCATTTT. It encodes CASSEIWGVQPQHF.

This clone appeared once. This chain uses TRBV4-3 with TRBJ1-2; 7 bases agree with TRBD1. This CDR3 region has 15 residues. CDR1 is LGHNA, CDR2 YSLEER, per germline. With V trimmed by 0 bases and J by 4 bases, 5 bases remained unmatched. CDR3 bases: TGCGCCAGCAGCCAAGACCGGACAGGCTTCTATGGCTACACCTTC. Translating it yields CASSQDRTGFYGYTF.

This clone was recorded only once. The chain has TRBV19 and TRBJ1-2; D might be TRBD1 (5 bases). The CDR3 sequence is 14 residues long. Trimming removed 5 bases from V and 4 bases from J, with 14 bases in between. Germline V gene sequence: CDR1 LNHDA, CDR2 SQIVND (reference sequence). In nucleotides, the CDR3 is TGTGCCAGTAGTTTGGTAGGGGATGCCTATGGCTACACCTTC. Its translation: CASSLVGDAYGYTF.

The gene calls are TRBV3-1 (or the pseudogene TRBV3-2) and TRBJ1-6; D not resolved. CDR1 LGHDT and CDR2 YNNKEL come from the germline V gene (reference sequence). V lost 4 bases, J lost 13 bases, and 17 bases lay in between. The CDR3 runs 14 residues. The CDR3 DNA is TGTGCCAGCAGCCGACTCCGGGCAACCGACCCCCTCCACTTT. Translation gives CASSRLRATDPLHF.

The chain joins TRBV5-1 to TRBJ1-2; the D is unclear. The CDR3 runs to 14 residues. Trimming stripped 0 bases from V and 5 bases from J, with 11 bases between. CDR1 is SGHRS, CDR2 YFSETQ, per germline. The CDR3 spells CASSLDPGKYGYTF. The CDR3 DNA sequence: TGCGCCAGCAGCTTGGATCCGGGGAAGTATGGCTACACCTTC.

Points on this clone: Within the sample, other DNA sequences also encode this same CDR3. This chain uses TRBV14 with TRBJ2-5; TRBD2 matches at 7 bases. This CDR3 region has 14 residues. Germline assignment: CDR1 SGHDN and CDR2 FVKESK. V was clipped by 1 base and J by 3 bases; unmatched bases: 2. CDR3 protein: CASSQARGEETQYF. The DNA of the CDR3 is TGTGCCAGCAGCCAAGCTCGGGGGGAAGAGACCCAGTACTTC.

The chain links TRBV2 to TRBJ1-1; 11 bases align to TRBD1. The CDR3 spans 15 residues. The V and J ends lost 3 bases and 5 bases, in that order; junction bases with no gene match: 5. Germline CDR1 SNHLY, CDR2 FYNNEI. CDR3 in amino acids: CASSDWDRGVTEAFF. The CDR3 bases are TGTGCCAGCAGTGATTGGGACAGGGGGGTGACTGAAGCTTTCTTT.

The V and J genes are TRBV1 and TRBJ2-5. TRBV1 represents a pseudogene. CDR3 length equals 15 residues. The CDR3 loop reads CTSSQTDEGFQTQYF. CDR3 coding DNA: TGCACCAGCAGCCAAACGGACGAGGGGTTTCAGACCCAGTACTTC.

The rearrangement joins TRBV18 to TRBJ2-3; 7 bases match TRBD1. The CDR3 sequence is 15 residues long. The junction had 4 bases not matched to a gene; V was cut back by 3 bases and J by 1 base. Germline V gives CDR1 KGHSH, CDR2 LQKENI. CDR3 protein: CASSPLQGRTDTQYF. CDR3 bases: TGTGCCAGCTCACCTTTACAGGGGCGCACAGATACGCAGTATTTT.

The chain carries TRBV18 and TRBJ1-5, with D perhaps TRBD1 (6 bases). The V end was cut by 2 bases, the J end by 0 bases, with 8 bases between. Germline-derived CDR1 and CDR2 are KGHSH and LQKENI. The CDR3 runs to 15 residues. The CDR3 reads CASSPGQHSNQPQHF. CDR3 in DNA: TGTGCCAGCTCACCAGGACAGCATAGCAATCAGCCCCAGCATTTT.

V is TRBV6-6 and J is TRBJ1-5; no clear D gene. The CDR3 has 15 amino acids. Germline V gene data show CDR1 as MNHNY and CDR2 as SVGAGI (reference sequence). V gave up 5 bases and J gave up 4 bases, with 15 bases separating them. As DNA, the CDR3 is TGTGCCAGCAGTCCCCCGTCGGGCGGTAATCAGCCCCAGCATTTT. This translates into CASSPPSGGNQPQHF.

The V and J genes are TRBV6-4 and TRBJ1-4; no clear D gene. The CDR3 sequence is 12 residues long. CDR1 and CDR2 (germline): MRHNA, SNTAGT. V was trimmed by 0 bases and J by 4 bases, leaving 0 bases between them. The CDR3 sequence: CASSDSNEKLFF. For the CDR3, the DNA is TGTGCCAGCAGTGACTCTAATGAAAAACTGTTTTTT.

Written as DNA, the CDR3 is TGCGCCAGCAGCTTGGGGACACCCAGAATAGAGACCCAGTACTTC. Translating gives CASSLGTPRIETQYF. This chain links TRBV5-1 with TRBJ2-5; perhaps TRBD1 as D (5 bases). Germline V gene lookup returns CDR1 SGHRS and CDR2 YFSETQ. The CDR3 consists of 15 residues. Trimming left V 0 bases short and J 4 bases short, with 13 bases between.

V gene TRBV10-1 combines with J gene TRBJ2-3; TRBD1 is a possible D gene (6 bases). Germline-derived CDR1 and CDR2 are WNHNN and SYGVQD (reference sequence). The CDR3 totals 13 residues. V gave up 7 bases and J gave up 2 bases, with 10 bases separating them. Written as DNA, the CDR3 is TGCGCCAGCACTGGACAGCTCACAGATACGCAGTATTTT. It yields the protein CASTGQLTDTQYF.

This chain's CDR3 is CASSEQPGGAGNTIYF. CDR3 bases: TGTGCCAGCAGCGAACAGCCAGGAGGCGCTGGAAACACCATATATTTT. The genes are TRBV9 and TRBJ1-3; D remains ambiguous. The CDR3 runs 16 residues. Per the germline V gene, CDR1 is SGDLS and CDR2 is YYNGEE. Between the trimmed V and J ends, which lost 3 bases and 2 bases, there was a span of 15 bases.

The V gene is TRBV27, the J gene TRBJ2-5; D not resolved. CDR1 and CDR2 from the germline V gene are MNHEY and SMNVEV (reference sequence). Trimming shortened V by 5 bases and J by 3 bases, and 10 bases separated the two germline ends. The CDR3 length is 13 residues. Here the CDR3 DNA reads TGTGCCAGCAGTCCCGGGCAAAAAGAGACCCAGTACTTC. Translating it yields CASSPGQKETQYF.